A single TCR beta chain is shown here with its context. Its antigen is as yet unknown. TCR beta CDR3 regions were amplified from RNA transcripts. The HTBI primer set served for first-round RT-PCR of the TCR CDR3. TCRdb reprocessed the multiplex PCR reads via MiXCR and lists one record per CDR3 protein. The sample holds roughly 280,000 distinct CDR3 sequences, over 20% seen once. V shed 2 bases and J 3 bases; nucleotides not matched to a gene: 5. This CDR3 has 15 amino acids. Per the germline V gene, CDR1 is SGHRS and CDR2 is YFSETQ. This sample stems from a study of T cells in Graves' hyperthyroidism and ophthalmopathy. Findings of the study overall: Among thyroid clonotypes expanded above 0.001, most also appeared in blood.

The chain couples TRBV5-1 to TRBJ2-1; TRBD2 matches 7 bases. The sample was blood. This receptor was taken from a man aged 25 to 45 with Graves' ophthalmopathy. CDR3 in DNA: TGCGCCAGCAGCTTCGGGCTAGCGGACTACAATGAGCAGTTCTTC. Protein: CASSFGLADYNEQFF.